This TCR beta chain was sequenced during a study of control samples from healthy donors and cancer patients. This table comes from immunoSEQ multiplex PCR, and its TCRdb copy is limited to in-frame clones, with some not included. The sample has about 230,000 clones, around 80% seen once. Trimming removed 4 bases at V and 3 bases at J, with 17 bases between. Germline CDR1 MNHEY, CDR2 SMNVEV (reference sequence). CDR3 length: 16 amino acids. The clonotype was recovered from a woman aged 60 to 75 with lung cancer. The chain recombines TRBV27 with TRBJ2-3; D might be TRBD1 (6 bases). The sequenced material came from PBMCs. CDR3: CASSSLTGSLTDTQYF. CDR3 bases: TGTGCCAGCAGTTCACTCACAGGGAGCCTAACAGATACGCAGTATTTT.